Detailed here is one T cell receptor (beta chain). Its specific antigen is unknown. No qualities accompany the bases; no much larger clone lies one base away. Taken with the paper, the label for treatment or condition translates to: approximately nine-day PBMC culture with coronavirus spike peptide pools or control peptides (ViraFEST assay). To expand antigen-specific T cells with peptide pools and then pick out the expanded clonotypes through TCR sequencing, the study relied on the ViraFEST assay. The convalescent patients' positive SARS-CoV-2 PCR tests were from March to December 2020, which was before the Alpha, Beta and Delta variants emerged in the United States. PBMCs were cultured at approximately 2.1 million per well in IMDM supplemented with roughly 5.2% human AB serum and 9 to 10 IU/ml IL-2, with approximately 9.2 ug/ml peptide pools added. Half of the culture medium was replaced with fresh IL-2-containing medium on days 3 and 7. After nine to eleven days of culture, CD4+ T cells were isolated by negative selection with the EasySep CD4+ T cell isolation kit. PBMCs were separated from whole blood using Ficoll-Paque Plus gradient centrifugation and then either used fresh or cryopreserved at -140C. Culture conditions were generally each tested in triplicate wells.

The library was generated by PCR. At the Johns Hopkins FTIC core, DNA from the cultured CD4+ T cells underwent TCR sequencing with the Oncomine TCR Beta short-read assay. The QIAamp micro DNA kit was used to extract genomic DNA from the cultured CD4+ T cells. Oncomine TCR Beta libraries from cultured CD4+ T cells were pooled using unique dual indexes and sequenced on an Illumina iSeq 100. The authors' pipeline ran thus. Non-productive sequences were removed, and CDR3s not starting with C, not ending with F or W, or shorter than 7 amino acids were discarded. The MANAFEST web application was used to identify antigen-specific clonotypes by comparing peptide-stimulated wells against reference wells and other culture wells. An FDR below 0.05, an odds ratio above 5, and a productive frequency above 0.1% in at least two of three replicate wells were required for clones to be considered positive. A clonotype counted as cross-reactive if it showed significant expansion both in the SARS-CoV-2 spike wells and in at least one common cold coronavirus spike condition. Similarity between CDR3 sequences was evaluated in R version 3.6.1 using Levenshtein distances (stringdist) and unrooted phylogenetic trees (ape). The public sequencing data were trimmed at Q25 with fastp and processed into clonotypes with MiXCR by TCRdb, which kept only in-frame beta chains. All rows with the same CDR3 protein become a single entry with the most common DNA and genes. The V and J calls were not made by the authors but by TCRdb's processing. In this sample the table shows over 9,000 distinct CDR3 sequences, 55% to 65% of which occur a single time. The top ten constitute around 12% of the sample.

This specimen comes from a study of vaccination and CD4 T cells after COVID-19 (dated by TCRdb to the early 2020s). Regarding the study in general: SARS-CoV-2 positivity had been established in the convalescent patients by nasal swab PCR, and mild disease was recorded in several of these patients and severe disease in one. In the convalescent cohort there were six males and four females, among whom were two Hispanic individuals, seven Caucasians, two Asians and one multiracial person. Participants received two doses of either the Pfizer-BioNTech BNT162b2 vaccine (n=8) or the Moderna mRNA-1273 vaccine (n=2). Post-COVID blood samples from convalescent patients were collected a median of around 110 days after diagnosis, with a range of roughly 30 to 170 days. Post-vaccine blood samples were taken a median of 72 days after the second vaccine dose, with a range of roughly 14 to 250 days. The cultures were stimulated with overlapping spike peptide pools from SARS-CoV-2 and from the common cold coronaviruses HCoV-NL63, HCoV-OC43 and HCoV-229E. Control cultures used a CEFX viral epitope pool as positive control, an HIV-1 Nef peptide pool as negative control, or no peptide. In approximately ten COVID-19 convalescent patients and a few infection-naive healthy vaccine recipients, the spike-specific CD4+ TCR repertoire before mRNA vaccination was compared with the repertoire after mRNA vaccination. The paper's findings and limits, for the study overall: In convalescent patients, a median roughly 85% of post-vaccine SARS-CoV-2-reactive clones were detected only after vaccination, suggesting vaccine-specific priming. Of the vaccine-specific clones in convalescent patients, 304 of 307, or nearly all, reacted only to SARS-CoV-2 spike and did not cross-react with common cold coronaviruses. The study included relatively few convalescent patients and did not analyze early timepoints after natural infection. An increase in the median number of SARS-CoV-2-reactive clonotypes from more than 20 after infection to about 39 after vaccination was observed, but the change was not found to be significant.

The junction carries 11 bases between V and J, which are trimmed by 6 bases and 3 bases respectively. Looking up the germline V gene yields CDR1 MNHNS and CDR2 SASEGT. The CDR3, from cysteine to phenylalanine, totals 13 residues. CDR3 DNA is the only sequence kept; it has 39 bases, read in frame from the first base. The source material was cultured CD4+ T cells from blood, sampled after SARS-CoV-2 vaccination. The sequence was obtained from a human donor with COVID-19. Here the chain combines TRBV6-1 and TRBJ1-2, with the D gene call left open. CDR3 protein: CASRPGVYYGYTF. Read as DNA, the sequence is TGTGCCAGCAGGCCCGGGGTGTACTATGGCTACACCTTC.